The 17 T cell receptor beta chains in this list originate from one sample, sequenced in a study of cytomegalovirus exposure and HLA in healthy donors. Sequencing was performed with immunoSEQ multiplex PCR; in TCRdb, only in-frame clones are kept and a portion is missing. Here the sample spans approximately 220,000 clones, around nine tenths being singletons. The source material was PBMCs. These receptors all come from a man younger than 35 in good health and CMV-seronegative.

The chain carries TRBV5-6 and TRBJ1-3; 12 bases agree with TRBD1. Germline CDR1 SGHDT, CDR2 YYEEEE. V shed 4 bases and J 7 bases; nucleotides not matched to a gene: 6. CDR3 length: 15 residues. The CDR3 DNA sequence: TGTGCCAGCAGCATCGGGACAGGGGGCGCGAACACCATATATTTT. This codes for CASSIGTGGANTIYF.

The DNA for the CDR3 is TGTGCCAGCAGCCTTACAGGGGCAGAGACCCAGTACTTC. Amino acids: CASSLTGAETQYF. The rearrangement links TRBV9 to TRBJ2-5; 7 bases line up with TRBD1. Germline CDR1 reads SGDLS; CDR2 reads YYNGEE. This CDR3 comprises 13 residues. The junction had 4 bases not matched to a gene; V was cut back by 4 bases and J by 4 bases. Using reference TRBV9 and TRBJ2-5 for the parts outside the CDR3, the full variable domain is DSGVTQTPKHLITATGQRVTLRCSPRSGDLSVYWYQQSLDQGLQFLIQYYNGEERAKGNILERFSAQQFPDLHSELNLSSLELGDSALYFCASSLTGAETQYFGPGTRLLVL.

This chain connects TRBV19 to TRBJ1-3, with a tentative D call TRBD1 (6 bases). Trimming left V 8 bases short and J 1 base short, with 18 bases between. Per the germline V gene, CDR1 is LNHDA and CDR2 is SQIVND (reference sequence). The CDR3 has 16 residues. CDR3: CASSDTGTISGNTIYF. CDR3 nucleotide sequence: TGTGCCAGTTCGGACACAGGGACGATTTCTGGAAACACCATATATTTT.

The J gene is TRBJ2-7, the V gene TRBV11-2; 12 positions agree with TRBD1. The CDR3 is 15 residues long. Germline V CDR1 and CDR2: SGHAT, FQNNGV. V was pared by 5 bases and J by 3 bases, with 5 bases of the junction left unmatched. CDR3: CASSAGTGGNYEQYF. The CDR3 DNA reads TGTGCCAGCAGCGCAGGGACAGGGGGCAACTACGAGCAGTACTTC.

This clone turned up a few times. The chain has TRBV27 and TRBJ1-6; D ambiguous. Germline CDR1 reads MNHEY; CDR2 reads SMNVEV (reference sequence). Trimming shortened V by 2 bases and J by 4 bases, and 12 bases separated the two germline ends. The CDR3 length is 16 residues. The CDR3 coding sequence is TGTGCCAGCAGTTTACAACAGAGCCTTTATAATTCACCCCTCCACTTT. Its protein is CASSLQQSLYNSPLHF.

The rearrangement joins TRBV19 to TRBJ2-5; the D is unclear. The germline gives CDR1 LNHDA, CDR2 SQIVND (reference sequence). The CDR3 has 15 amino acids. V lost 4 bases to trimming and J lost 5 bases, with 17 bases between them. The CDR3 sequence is CASSTREAGAETQYF. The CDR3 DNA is TGTGCCAGTAGTACCCGAGAGGCTGGTGCGGAGACCCAGTACTTC.

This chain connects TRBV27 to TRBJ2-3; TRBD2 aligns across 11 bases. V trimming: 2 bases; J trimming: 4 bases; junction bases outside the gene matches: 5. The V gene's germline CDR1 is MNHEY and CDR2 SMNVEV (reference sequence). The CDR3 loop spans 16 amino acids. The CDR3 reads CASSLVASGGPDTQYF. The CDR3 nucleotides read TGTGCCAGCAGTTTAGTGGCTAGCGGGGGGCCAGATACGCAGTATTTT.

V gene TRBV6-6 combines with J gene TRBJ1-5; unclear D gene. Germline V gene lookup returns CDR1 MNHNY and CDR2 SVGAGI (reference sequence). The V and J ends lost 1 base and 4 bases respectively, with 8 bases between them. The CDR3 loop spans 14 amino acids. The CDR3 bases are TGTGCCAGCAGTTACTACAGACCTAATCAGCCCCAGCATTTT. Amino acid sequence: CASSYYRPNQPQHF.

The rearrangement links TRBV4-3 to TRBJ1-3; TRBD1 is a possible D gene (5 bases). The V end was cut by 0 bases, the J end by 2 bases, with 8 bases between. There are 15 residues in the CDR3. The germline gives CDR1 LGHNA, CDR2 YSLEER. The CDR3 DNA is TGCGCCAGCAGCCAAGATAAGGGGCCTGGAAACACCATATATTTT. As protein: CASSQDKGPGNTIYF.

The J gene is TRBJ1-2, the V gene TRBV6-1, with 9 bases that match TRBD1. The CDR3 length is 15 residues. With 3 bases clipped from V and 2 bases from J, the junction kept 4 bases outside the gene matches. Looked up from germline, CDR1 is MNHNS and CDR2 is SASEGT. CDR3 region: CASSDSGTGNYGYTF. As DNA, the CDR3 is TGTGCCAGCAGTGACTCCGGGACAGGGAACTATGGCTACACCTTC.

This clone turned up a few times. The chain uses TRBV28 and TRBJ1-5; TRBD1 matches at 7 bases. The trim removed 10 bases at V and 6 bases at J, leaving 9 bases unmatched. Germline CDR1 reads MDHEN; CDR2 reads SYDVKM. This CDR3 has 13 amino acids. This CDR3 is CATPGQPGQPQHF. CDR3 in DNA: TGTGCCACCCCGGGACAGCCAGGTCAGCCCCAGCATTTT. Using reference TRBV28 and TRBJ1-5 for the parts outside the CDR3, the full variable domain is DVKVTQSSRYLVKRTGEKVFLECVQDMDHENMFWYRQDPGLGLRLIYFSYDVKMKEKGDIPEGYSVSREKKERFSLILESASTNQTSMYLCATPGQPGQPQHFGDGTRLSIL.

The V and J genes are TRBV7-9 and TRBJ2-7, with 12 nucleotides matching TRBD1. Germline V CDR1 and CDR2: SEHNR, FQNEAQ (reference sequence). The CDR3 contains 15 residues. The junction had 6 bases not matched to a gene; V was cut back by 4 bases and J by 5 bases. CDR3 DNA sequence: TGTGCCAGCAGCTCTCCGGGACAGGGGGCCAACGAGCAGTACTTC. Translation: CASSSPGQGANEQYF. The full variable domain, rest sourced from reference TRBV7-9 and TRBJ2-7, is DTGVSQNPRHKITKRGQNVTFRCDPISEHNRLYWYRQTLGQGPEFLTYFQNEAQLEKSRLLSDRFSAERPKGSFSTLEIQRTEQGDSAMYLCASSSPGQGANEQYFGPGTRLTVT.

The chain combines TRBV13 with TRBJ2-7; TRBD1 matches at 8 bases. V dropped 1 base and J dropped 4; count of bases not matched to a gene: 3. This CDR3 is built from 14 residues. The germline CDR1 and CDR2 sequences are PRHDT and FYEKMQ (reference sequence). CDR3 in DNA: TGTGCCAGCAGCTTAGACAGGGGGTTATACGAGCAGTACTTC. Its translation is CASSLDRGLYEQYF.

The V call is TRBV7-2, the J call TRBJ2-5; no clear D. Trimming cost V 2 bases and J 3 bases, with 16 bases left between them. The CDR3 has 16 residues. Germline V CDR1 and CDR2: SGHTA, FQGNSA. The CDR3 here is CASSLPTGVLKETQYF. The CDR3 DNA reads TGTGCCAGCAGCTTACCAACCGGTGTTTTGAAAGAGACCCAGTACTTC.

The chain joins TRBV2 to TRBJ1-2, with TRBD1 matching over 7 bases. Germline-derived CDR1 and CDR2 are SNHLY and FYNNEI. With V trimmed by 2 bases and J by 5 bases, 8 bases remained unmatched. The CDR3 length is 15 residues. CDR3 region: CASSEPPGGWYGYTF. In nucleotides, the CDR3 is TGTGCCAGCAGTGAACCGCCAGGGGGGTGGTATGGCTACACCTTC.

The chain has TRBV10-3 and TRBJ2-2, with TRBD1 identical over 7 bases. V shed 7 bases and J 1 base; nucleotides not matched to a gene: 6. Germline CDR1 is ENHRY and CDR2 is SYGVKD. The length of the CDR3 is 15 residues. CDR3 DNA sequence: TGTGCCATCAAGACCGGGACAGAGAACACCGGGGAGCTGTTTTTT. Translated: CAIKTGTENTGELFF.

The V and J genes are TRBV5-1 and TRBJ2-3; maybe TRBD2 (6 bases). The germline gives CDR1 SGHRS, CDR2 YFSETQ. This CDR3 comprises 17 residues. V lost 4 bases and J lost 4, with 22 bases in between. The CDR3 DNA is TGCGCCAGCAGCCCGGCAGCGGGTGGTACCAGACCAGATACGCAGTATTTT. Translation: CASSPAAGGTRPDTQYF. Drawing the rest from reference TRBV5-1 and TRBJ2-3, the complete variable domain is KAGVTQTPRYLIKTRGQQVTLSCSPISGHRSVSWYQQTPGQGLQFLFEYFSETQRNKGNFPGRFSGRQFSNSRSEMNVSTLELGDSALYLCASSPAAGGTRPDTQYFGPGTRLTVL.